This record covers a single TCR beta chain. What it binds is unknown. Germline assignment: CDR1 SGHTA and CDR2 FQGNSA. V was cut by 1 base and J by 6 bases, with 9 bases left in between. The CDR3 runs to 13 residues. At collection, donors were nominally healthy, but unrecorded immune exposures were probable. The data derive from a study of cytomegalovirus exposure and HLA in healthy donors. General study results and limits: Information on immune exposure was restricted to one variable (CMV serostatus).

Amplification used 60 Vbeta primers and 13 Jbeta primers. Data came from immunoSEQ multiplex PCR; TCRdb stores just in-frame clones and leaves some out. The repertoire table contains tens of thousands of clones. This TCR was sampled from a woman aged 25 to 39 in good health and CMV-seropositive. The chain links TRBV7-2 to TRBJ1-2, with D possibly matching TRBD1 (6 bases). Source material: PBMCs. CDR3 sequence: CASSLDRVDGYTF. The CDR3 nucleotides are TGTGCCAGCAGCTTAGACAGGGTAGATGGCTACACCTTC.